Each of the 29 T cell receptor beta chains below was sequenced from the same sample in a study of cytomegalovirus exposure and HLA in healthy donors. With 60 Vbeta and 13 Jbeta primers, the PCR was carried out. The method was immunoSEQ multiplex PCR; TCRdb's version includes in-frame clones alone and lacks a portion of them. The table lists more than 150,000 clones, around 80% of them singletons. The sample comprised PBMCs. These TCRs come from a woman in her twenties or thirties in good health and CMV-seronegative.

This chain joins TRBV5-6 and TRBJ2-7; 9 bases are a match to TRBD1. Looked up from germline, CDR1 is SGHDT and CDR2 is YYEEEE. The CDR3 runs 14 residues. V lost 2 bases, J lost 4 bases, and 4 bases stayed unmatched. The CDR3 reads CASSFTGGAYEQYF. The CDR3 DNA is TGTGCCAGCAGCTTCACAGGGGGCGCGTACGAGCAGTACTTC.

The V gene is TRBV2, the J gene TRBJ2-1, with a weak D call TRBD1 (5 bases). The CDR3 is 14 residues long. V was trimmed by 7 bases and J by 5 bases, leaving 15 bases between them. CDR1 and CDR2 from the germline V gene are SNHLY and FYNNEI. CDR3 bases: TGTGCCAGCATGGGGCTCTGGGCCAACAATGAGCAGTTCTTC. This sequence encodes CASMGLWANNEQFF.

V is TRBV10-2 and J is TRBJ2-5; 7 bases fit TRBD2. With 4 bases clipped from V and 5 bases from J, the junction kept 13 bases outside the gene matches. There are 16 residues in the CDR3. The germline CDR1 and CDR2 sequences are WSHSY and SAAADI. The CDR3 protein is CASSALAAPEGETQYF. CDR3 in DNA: TGCGCCAGCAGTGCCCTAGCGGCTCCGGAGGGCGAGACCCAGTACTTC.

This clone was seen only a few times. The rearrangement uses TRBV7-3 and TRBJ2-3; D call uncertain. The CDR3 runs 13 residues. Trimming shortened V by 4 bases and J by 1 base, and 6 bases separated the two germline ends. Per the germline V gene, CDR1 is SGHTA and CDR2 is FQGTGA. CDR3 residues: CASSSLGTDTQYF. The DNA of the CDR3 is TGTGCCAGCAGCTCACTGGGCACAGATACGCAGTATTTT.

For the CDR3, the DNA is TGCGCCAGCAGCATCAGACAGGGGGCGAACACTGAAGCTTTCTTT. Protein: CASSIRQGANTEAFF. The chain uses TRBV5-1 and TRBJ1-1; 10 bases agree with TRBD1. CDR1 SGHRS and CDR2 YFSETQ come from the germline V gene. V shed 4 bases and J 1 base; nucleotides not matched to a gene: 4. The CDR3 runs to 15 residues.

In DNA form, the CDR3 reads TGTGCCAGCAGCGTAGAAGGGCTAGCGGTGAACAATGAGCAGTTCTTC. Translation gives CASSVEGLAVNNEQFF. The chain combines TRBV9 with TRBJ2-1; TRBD2 agrees at 7 bases. Trimming at V came to 0 bases and at J to 5 bases, leaving 8 bases not matched to a gene. The germline gives CDR1 SGDLS, CDR2 YYNGEE. The CDR3 covers 16 residues.

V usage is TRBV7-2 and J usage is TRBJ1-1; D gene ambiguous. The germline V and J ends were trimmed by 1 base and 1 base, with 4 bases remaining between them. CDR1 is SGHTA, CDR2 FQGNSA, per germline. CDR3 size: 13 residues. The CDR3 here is CASSLDRNTEAFF. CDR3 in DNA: TGTGCCAGCAGCTTAGACAGGAACACTGAAGCTTTCTTT.

The CDR3 DNA is TGTGCCAGCAGCTTAACTGCGAATGAGCAGTTCTTC. It yields the protein CASSLTANEQFF. The chain has TRBV7-2 and TRBJ2-1; D unresolved. Germline lookup yields CDR1 SGHTA and CDR2 FQGNSA. Trimming took off 2 bases at V and 7 bases at J, with 6 bases between the two ends. The CDR3 consists of 12 residues. The variable domain in full, completed from reference TRBV7-2 and TRBJ2-1, reads GAGVSQSPSNKVTEKGKDVELRCDPISGHTALYWYRQSLGQGLEFLIYFQGNSAPDKSGLPSDRFSAERTGGSVSTLTIQRTQQEDSAVYLCASSLTANEQFFGPGTRLTVL.

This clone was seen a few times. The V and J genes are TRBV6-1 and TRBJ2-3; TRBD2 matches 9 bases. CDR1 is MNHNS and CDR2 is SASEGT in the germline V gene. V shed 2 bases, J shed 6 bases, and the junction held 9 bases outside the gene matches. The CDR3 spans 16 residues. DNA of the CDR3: TGTGCCAGCAGTGAACTTGGCGGGGGGGCCTTGGATACGCAGTATTTT. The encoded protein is CASSELGGGALDTQYF.

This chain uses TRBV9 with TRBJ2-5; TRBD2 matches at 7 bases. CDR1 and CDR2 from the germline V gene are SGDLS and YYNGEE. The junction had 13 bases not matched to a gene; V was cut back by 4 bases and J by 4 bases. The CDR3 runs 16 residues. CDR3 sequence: CASSPMWRGIGETQYF. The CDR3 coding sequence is TGTGCCAGCAGCCCCATGTGGCGGGGGATAGGAGAGACCCAGTACTTC.

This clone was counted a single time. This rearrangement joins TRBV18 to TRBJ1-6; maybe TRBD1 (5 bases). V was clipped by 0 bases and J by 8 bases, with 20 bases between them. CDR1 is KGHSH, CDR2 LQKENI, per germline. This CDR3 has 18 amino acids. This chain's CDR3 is CASSPPRGEGRRDSPLHF. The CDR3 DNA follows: TGTGCCAGCTCACCACCGCGGGGAGAGGGGAGGAGAGATTCACCCCTCCACTTT.

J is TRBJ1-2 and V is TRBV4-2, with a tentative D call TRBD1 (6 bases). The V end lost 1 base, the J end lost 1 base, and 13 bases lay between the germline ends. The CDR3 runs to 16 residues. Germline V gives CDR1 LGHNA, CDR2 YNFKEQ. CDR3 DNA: TGTGCCAGCAGCCAAGGGACAGCCGACAGTAACTATGGCTACACCTTC. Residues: CASSQGTADSNYGYTF.

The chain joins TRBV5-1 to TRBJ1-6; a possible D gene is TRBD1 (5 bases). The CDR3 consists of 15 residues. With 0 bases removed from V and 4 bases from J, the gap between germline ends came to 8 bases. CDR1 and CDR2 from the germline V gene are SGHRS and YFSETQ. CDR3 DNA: TGCGCCAGCAGCTTGGACGACAGATATAATTCACCCCTCCACTTT. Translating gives CASSLDDRYNSPLHF.

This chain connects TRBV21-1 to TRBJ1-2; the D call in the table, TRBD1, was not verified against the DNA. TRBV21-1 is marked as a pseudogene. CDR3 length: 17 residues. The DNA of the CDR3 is TGTGCCAGCAGCAAAGCAAGAGACAGGGAGGCTTTCTATGGCTACACCTTC. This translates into CASSKARDREAFYGYTF.

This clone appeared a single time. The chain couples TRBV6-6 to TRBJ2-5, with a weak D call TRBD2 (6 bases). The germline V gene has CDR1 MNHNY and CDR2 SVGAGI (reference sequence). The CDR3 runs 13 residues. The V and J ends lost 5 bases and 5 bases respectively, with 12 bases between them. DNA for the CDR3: TGTGCCAGCAGTCGCGGGAATGGGGAGACCCAGTACTTC. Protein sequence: CASSRGNGETQYF.

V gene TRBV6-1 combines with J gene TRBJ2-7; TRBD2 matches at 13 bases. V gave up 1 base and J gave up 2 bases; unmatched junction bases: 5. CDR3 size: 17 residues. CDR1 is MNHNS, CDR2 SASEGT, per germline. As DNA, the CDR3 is TGTGCCAGCAGTGAAGGACTAGCGGGGGGCCTGGCCTACGAGCAGTACTTC. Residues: CASSEGLAGGLAYEQYF.

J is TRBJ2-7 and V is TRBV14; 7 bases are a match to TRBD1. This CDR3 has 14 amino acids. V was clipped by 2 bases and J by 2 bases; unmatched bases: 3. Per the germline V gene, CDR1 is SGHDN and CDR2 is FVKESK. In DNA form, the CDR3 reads TGTGCCAGCAGCCAACGACAGGGACCCTACGAGCAGTACTTC. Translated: CASSQRQGPYEQYF. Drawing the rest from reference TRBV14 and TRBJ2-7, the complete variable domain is EAGVTQFPSHSVIEKGQTVTLRCDPISGHDNLYWYRRVMGKEIKFLLHFVKESKQDESGMPNNRFLAERTGGTYSTLKVQPAELEDSGVYFCASSQRQGPYEQYFGPGTRLTVT.

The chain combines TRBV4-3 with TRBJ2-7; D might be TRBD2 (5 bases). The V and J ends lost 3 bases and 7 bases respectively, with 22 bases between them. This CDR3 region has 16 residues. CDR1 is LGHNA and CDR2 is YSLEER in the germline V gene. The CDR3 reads CASSQQTGNLLWEQYF. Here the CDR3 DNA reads TGCGCCAGCAGCCAGCAAACCGGGAATCTTTTGTGGGAGCAGTACTTC.

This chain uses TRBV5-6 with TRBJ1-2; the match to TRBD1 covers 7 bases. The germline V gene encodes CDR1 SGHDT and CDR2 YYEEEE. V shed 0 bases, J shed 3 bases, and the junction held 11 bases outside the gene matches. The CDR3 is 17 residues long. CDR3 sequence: CASSLDLTGLAYYGYTF. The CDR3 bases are TGTGCCAGCAGCTTGGACCTGACAGGGTTGGCCTACTATGGCTACACCTTC.

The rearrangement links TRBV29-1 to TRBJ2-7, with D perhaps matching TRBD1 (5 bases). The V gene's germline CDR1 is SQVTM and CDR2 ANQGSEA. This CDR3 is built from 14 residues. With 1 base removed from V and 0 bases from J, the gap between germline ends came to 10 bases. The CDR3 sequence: CSVEVTGLSYEQYF. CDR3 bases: TGCAGCGTTGAAGTCACAGGTCTCTCCTACGAGCAGTACTTC.

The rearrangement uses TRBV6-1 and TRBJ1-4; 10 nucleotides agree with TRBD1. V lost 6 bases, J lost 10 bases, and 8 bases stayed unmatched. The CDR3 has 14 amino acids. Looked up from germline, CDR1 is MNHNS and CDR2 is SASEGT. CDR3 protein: CASRMTGGNGKLFF. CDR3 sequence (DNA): TGTGCCAGCAGAATGACAGGGGGCAACGGAAAACTGTTTTTT.

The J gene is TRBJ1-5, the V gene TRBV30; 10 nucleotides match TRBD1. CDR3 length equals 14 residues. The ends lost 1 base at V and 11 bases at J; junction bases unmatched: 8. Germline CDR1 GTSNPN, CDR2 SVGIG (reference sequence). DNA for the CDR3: TGTGCCTGGAGTGGGGGACAGGGGCGAAGGACCCAGCATTTT. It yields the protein CAWSGGQGRRTQHF.

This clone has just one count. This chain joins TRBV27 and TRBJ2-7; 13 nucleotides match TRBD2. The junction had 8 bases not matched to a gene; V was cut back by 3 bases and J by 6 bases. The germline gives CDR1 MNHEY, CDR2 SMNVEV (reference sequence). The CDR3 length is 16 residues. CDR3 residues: CASSFRPGLAGPEQYF. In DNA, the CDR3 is TGTGCCAGCAGTTTTCGGCCGGGACTAGCGGGGCCCGAGCAGTACTTC.

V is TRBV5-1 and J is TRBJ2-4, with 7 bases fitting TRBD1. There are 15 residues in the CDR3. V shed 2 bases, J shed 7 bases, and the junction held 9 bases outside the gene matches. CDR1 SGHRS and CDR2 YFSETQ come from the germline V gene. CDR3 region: CASSFDTGAGNIQYF. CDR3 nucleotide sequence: TGCGCCAGCAGCTTCGATACAGGGGCCGGGAACATTCAGTACTTC. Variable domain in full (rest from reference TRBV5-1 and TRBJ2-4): KAGVTQTPRYLIKTRGQQVTLSCSPISGHRSVSWYQQTPGQGLQFLFEYFSETQRNKGNFPGRFSGRQFSNSRSEMNVSTLELGDSALYLCASSFDTGAGNIQYFGAGTRLSVL.

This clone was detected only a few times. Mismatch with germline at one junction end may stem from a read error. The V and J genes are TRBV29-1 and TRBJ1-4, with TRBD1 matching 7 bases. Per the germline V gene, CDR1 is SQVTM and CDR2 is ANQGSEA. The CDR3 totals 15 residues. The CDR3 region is CSVEVEGAPKEKLFF. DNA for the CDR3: TGCAGCGTTGAGGTCGAGGGGGCGCCTAAGGAAAAACTGTTTTTT.

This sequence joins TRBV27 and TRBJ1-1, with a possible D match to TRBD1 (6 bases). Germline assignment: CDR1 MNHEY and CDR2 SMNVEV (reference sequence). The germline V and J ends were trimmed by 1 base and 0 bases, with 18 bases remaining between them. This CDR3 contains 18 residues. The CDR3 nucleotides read TGTGCCAGCAGTTTATTCCCCGACAGGCCCTCTTTGAACACTGAAGCTTTCTTT. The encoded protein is CASSLFPDRPSLNTEAFF.

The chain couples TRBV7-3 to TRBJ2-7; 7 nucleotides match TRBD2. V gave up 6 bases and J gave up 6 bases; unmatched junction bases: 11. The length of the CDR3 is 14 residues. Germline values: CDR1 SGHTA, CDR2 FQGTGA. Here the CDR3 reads CASRASGGSFEQYF. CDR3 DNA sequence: TGTGCCAGCAGGGCTAGCGGAGGATCATTCGAGCAGTACTTC. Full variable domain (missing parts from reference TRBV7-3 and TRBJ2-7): GAGVSQTPSNKVTEKGKYVELRCDPISGHTALYWYRQSLGQGPEFLIYFQGTGAADDSGLPNDRFFAVRPEGSVSTLKIQRTERGDSAVYLCASRASGGSFEQYFGPGTRLTVT.

The CDR3 bases are TGTGCCAGCAATGGACTAGCGAACTACGAGCAGTACTTC. Encoded protein: CASNGLANYEQYF. The chain is built from TRBV2 and TRBJ2-7, with 9 bases that match TRBD2. The trim removed 7 bases at V and 3 bases at J, leaving 4 bases unmatched. The CDR3 extends over 13 amino acids. The V gene's germline CDR1 is SNHLY and CDR2 FYNNEI.

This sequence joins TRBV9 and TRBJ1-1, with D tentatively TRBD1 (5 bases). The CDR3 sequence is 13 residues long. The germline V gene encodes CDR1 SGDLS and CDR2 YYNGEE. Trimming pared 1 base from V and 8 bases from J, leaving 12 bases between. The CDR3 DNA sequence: TGTGCCAGCAGCGTATTCGTTGGGGGGGAAGCTTTCTTT. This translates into CASSVFVGGEAFF. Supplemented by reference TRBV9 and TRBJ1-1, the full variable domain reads DSGVTQTPKHLITATGQRVTLRCSPRSGDLSVYWYQQSLDQGLQFLIQYYNGEERAKGNILERFSAQQFPDLHSELNLSSLELGDSALYFCASSVFVGGEAFFGQGTRLTVV.